This TCR beta chain was profiled in a study of PD-L1 blockade in urothelial cancer. Background on the study: Patients, treated from 2014 onward, received atezolizumab 1,200 mg intravenously every 3 weeks.

V lost 5 bases to trimming and J lost 5 bases; unmatched junction nucleotides: 11. This CDR3 has 15 amino acids. CDR1 is SEHNR and CDR2 is FQNEAQ in the germline V gene (reference sequence). Documented time point: peripheral blood 6 weeks after treatment start. Each PCR contained spiked-in synthetic TCR analog templates. Assay used: immunoSEQ multiplex PCR; TCRdb lists only in-frame clones, some missing. The sample has 25,000 to 30,000 clones, around 84% seen once. This rearrangement joins TRBV7-9 to TRBJ2-5, with 7 bases fitting TRBD2. The sequenced sample was PBMCs, obtained around atezolizumab (anti-PD-L1) treatment. This clonotype was obtained from an older man with urothelial cancer. This CDR3 is CASSRGLAEGETQYF. CDR3 nucleotide sequence: TGTGCCAGCAGCCGAGGTCTAGCGGAAGGGGAGACCCAGTACTTC.